The clone carrying this T cell receptor beta chain was found a few times. Antigen unknown. MiXCR, run by TCRdb on the reads, gives a single entry per CDR3 protein. Here the sample spans a few hundred thousand distinct CDR3 sequences, around 8.7% being singletons. This entry comes from a study of T cell repertoires in cytomegalovirus infection. The wider study: Public TCR beta signatures provided an indication of both CMV infection and a matching HLA type.

Study observations and caveats: Clonotypes of TCR beta that were HLA-C-restricted and CMV-specific dominated the ex vivo response. Cumulative frequency (of public TCR beta family members) identified carriers of CMV plus the relevant HLA.

This receptor was taken from a human donor in good health (CMV status not recorded). Some clones in this sample may be carry-over from other donors' samples. Sequenced input: PBMCs.

CDR3 sequence reads: CASSHRDIEQFF. CDR3 coding DNA: TGTGCCAGCAGTCACCGGGACATTGAGCAGTTCTTC. The gene calls are TRBV6-2 or TRBV6-3 and TRBJ2-1; perhaps TRBD1 as D (6 bases). Germline V lookup: CDR1 MNHEY, CDR2 SVGEGT. CDR3 length: 12 residues. Trimming cost V 5 bases and J 9 bases, with 11 bases left between them.